Listed below are T cell receptor beta chains from one sample, sequenced in a study of blood T cell repertoires in COVID-19. Sequenced by immunoSEQ multiplex PCR; TCRdb stores in-frame clones only, minus some. The sample has 270,000 or so clones, approximately 85% seen once; the top ten hold 6.6%. The sequenced material came from PBMCs or T cells enriched from blood (not recorded which). Receptor source: a woman aged 45-65 years who had been exposed to COVID-19. CDR3s include the opening cysteine and the closing phenylalanine or tryptophan. Each record gives: J gene, V gene, D gene, CDR3 length, clone size, CDR3 protein, CDR3 DNA. A D gene is named only where the DNA matches it firmly. The size of a clone is reported for some rows only, either as once, few or many, or as a class for expanded clones.

j_gene: TRBJ1-1; v_gene: TRBV28; d_gene: NA; len: 14; abundance: NA; CDR3aa: CASSLDGGTRVSFF; CDR3nt: TGTGCCAGCAGTCTAGATGGGGGGACCCGAGTTTCTTTCTTT
j_gene: TRBJ2-1; v_gene: TRBV4-1; d_gene: TRBD2; len: 18; abundance: NA; CDR3aa: CASSQVDLGLAGDNEQFF; CDR3nt: TGCGCCAGCAGCCAAGTCGACTTGGGACTAGCGGGGGACAATGAGCAGTTCTTC
j_gene: TRBJ1-4; v_gene: TRBV5-1; d_gene: TRBD1; len: 16; abundance: NA; CDR3aa: CASSSNSGQGYEKLFF; CDR3nt: TGCGCCAGCAGCTCTAATTCGGGACAGGGATATGAAAAACTGTTTTTT
j_gene: TRBJ2-1; v_gene: TRBV6-2/TRBV6-3; d_gene: TRBD1; len: 15; abundance: NA; CDR3aa: CASSPRDRAYNEQFF; CDR3nt: TGTGCCAGCAGTCCCCGGGACAGGGCCTACAATGAGCAGTTCTTC
j_gene: TRBJ1-2; v_gene: TRBV29-1; d_gene: TRBD1; len: 13; abundance: NA; CDR3aa: CSVVEGQFSGYTF; CDR3nt: TGCAGCGTTGTTGAGGGACAGTTCTCTGGCTACACCTTC
j_gene: TRBJ2-1; v_gene: TRBV12-5; d_gene: NA; len: 11; abundance: NA; CDR3aa: CASGPQNPLFF; CDR3nt: TGTGCTAGTGGTCCCCAGAATCCTCTGTTCTTC
j_gene: TRBJ1-5; v_gene: TRBV5-6; d_gene: TRBD1; len: 16; abundance: NA; CDR3aa: CASSSAETGGAQPQHF; CDR3nt: TGTGCCAGCAGCTCAGCAGAGACAGGGGGGGCTCAGCCCCAGCATTTT
j_gene: TRBJ1-5; v_gene: TRBV6-1; d_gene: NA; len: 12; abundance: NA; CDR3aa: CASSEFRGPQHF; CDR3nt: TGTGCCAGCAGTGAATTTCGGGGGCCCCAGCATTTT
j_gene: TRBJ2-4; v_gene: TRBV6-1; d_gene: TRBD1; len: 16; abundance: NA; CDR3aa: CASSAGARGQGNIQYF; CDR3nt: TGTGCCAGCAGTGCAGGAGCTAGGGGACAGGGAAACATTCAGTACTTC
j_gene: TRBJ2-5; v_gene: TRBV2; d_gene: NA; len: 17; abundance: once; CDR3aa: CASIPSSGRPEVETQYF; CDR3nt: TGTGCCAGCATTCCGAGTAGTGGCAGGCCCGAAGTGGAGACCCAGTACTTC
j_gene: TRBJ2-3; v_gene: TRBV23-1; d_gene: NA; len: 14; abundance: NA; CDR3aa: CASSQSPDRDTQYF; CDR3nt: TGCGCCAGCAGTCAATCCCCCGACAGGGATACGCAGTATTTT
j_gene: TRBJ1-2; v_gene: TRBV5-6; d_gene: TRBD1; len: 14; abundance: few; CDR3aa: CASSSTGRNYGYTF; CDR3nt: TGTGCCAGCAGCTCGACAGGGCGCAACTATGGCTACACCTTC
j_gene: TRBJ2-3; v_gene: TRBV7-5; d_gene: NA; len: 16; abundance: NA; CDR3aa: CVRSFCLAETTDTQYF; CDR3nt: TGTGTCAGAAGCTTTTGTCTAGCGGAAACCACAGATACGCAGTATTTT
j_gene: TRBJ1-2; v_gene: TRBV7-9; d_gene: NA; len: 13; abundance: NA; CDR3aa: CALPRGGVDGYTF; CDR3nt: TGTGCCCTCCCCAGGGGCGGAGTAGACGGCTACACCTTC
j_gene: TRBJ1-5; v_gene: TRBV7-9; d_gene: TRBD1; len: 14; abundance: NA; CDR3aa: CASSDRGSNQPQHF; CDR3nt: TGTGCCAGTTCCGACAGGGGTAGCAATCAGCCCCAGCATTTT
j_gene: TRBJ2-5; v_gene: TRBV5-4; d_gene: NA; len: 14; abundance: NA; CDR3aa: CASSPPSQKETQYF; CDR3nt: TGTGCCAGCAGCCCCCCCTCACAGAAGGAGACCCAGTACTTC
j_gene: TRBJ2-1; v_gene: TRBV20-1; d_gene: TRBD2; len: 14; abundance: NA; CDR3aa: CSASLGGAYNEQFF; CDR3nt: TGCAGTGCTAGTCTCGGGGGGGCCTACAATGAGCAGTTCTTC
j_gene: TRBJ1-4; v_gene: TRBV5-4; d_gene: TRBD1; len: 16; abundance: NA; CDR3aa: CASSATGGSTNEKLFF; CDR3nt: TGTGCCAGCAGCGCGACAGGGGGATCAACTAATGAAAAACTGTTTTTT
j_gene: TRBJ1-3; v_gene: TRBV5-6; d_gene: TRBD1; len: 15; abundance: NA; CDR3aa: CASSAMTGARNTIYF; CDR3nt: TGTGCCAGCAGCGCAATGACAGGGGCAAGAAACACCATATATTTT
j_gene: TRBJ1-2; v_gene: TRBV6-5; d_gene: NA; len: 13; abundance: NA; CDR3aa: CASRRTPAPGYTF; CDR3nt: TGTGCCAGCAGGCGGACACCCGCGCCTGGCTACACCTTC
j_gene: TRBJ2-5; v_gene: TRBV29-1; d_gene: TRBD2; len: 14; abundance: NA; CDR3aa: CSAPLAGGQETQYF; CDR3nt: TGCAGCGCCCCGCTAGCGGGGGGGCAAGAGACCCAGTACTTC
j_gene: TRBJ1-2; v_gene: TRBV5-1; d_gene: NA; len: 12; abundance: few; CDR3aa: CASSVGQYGYTF; CDR3nt: TGCGCCAGCAGCGTCGGACAATATGGCTACACCTTC
j_gene: TRBJ1-1; v_gene: TRBV19; d_gene: NA; len: 13; abundance: NA; CDR3aa: CASSKDSDTEAFF; CDR3nt: TGTGCCAGTAGTAAAGACTCAGATACTGAAGCTTTCTTT
j_gene: TRBJ2-7; v_gene: TRBV5-5; d_gene: NA; len: 14; abundance: NA; CDR3aa: CASSWGPSSPEQYF; CDR3nt: TGTGCCAGCAGCTGGGGGCCTAGCTCCCCCGAGCAGTACTTC
j_gene: TRBJ2-2; v_gene: TRBV7-2; d_gene: NA; len: 13; abundance: NA; CDR3aa: CASSDGLYGELFF; CDR3nt: TGTGCCAGCAGCGATGGCTTGTACGGGGAGCTGTTTTTT
j_gene: TRBJ2-1; v_gene: TRBV5-1; d_gene: NA; len: 15; abundance: NA; CDR3aa: CASSPNRERRNEQFF; CDR3nt: TGCGCCAGCAGCCCAAACAGGGAACGGCGGAATGAGCAGTTCTTC
j_gene: TRBJ1-1; v_gene: TRBV6-4; d_gene: TRBD1; len: 15; abundance: NA; CDR3aa: CASKPTGGLNTEAFF; CDR3nt: TGTGCCAGCAAACCGACAGGGGGTTTGAACACTGAAGCTTTCTTT
j_gene: TRBJ2-5; v_gene: TRBV7-8; d_gene: NA; len: 13; abundance: NA; CDR3aa: CASSRRFRETQYF; CDR3nt: TGTGCCAGCAGCCGCCGGTTTCGGGAGACCCAGTACTTC
j_gene: TRBJ2-5; v_gene: TRBV29-1; d_gene: NA; len: 14; abundance: NA; CDR3aa: CSVGGVGQSETQYF; CDR3nt: TGCAGCGTTGGGGGTGTTGGACAGTCGGAGACCCAGTACTTC
j_gene: TRBJ1-2; v_gene: TRBV5-1; d_gene: TRBD1; len: 17; abundance: NA; CDR3aa: CASSQPRPGTGGYGYTF; CDR3nt: TGCGCCAGCAGCCAACCCCGCCCTGGGACAGGGGGCTATGGCTACACCTTC
j_gene: TRBJ2-7; v_gene: TRBV29-1; d_gene: TRBD2; len: 16; abundance: NA; CDR3aa: CSVEARTSSGVWEQYF; CDR3nt: TGCAGCGTTGAAGCTCGGACTAGCAGTGGTGTCTGGGAGCAGTACTTC
j_gene: TRBJ2-1; v_gene: TRBV27; d_gene: TRBD1; len: 16; abundance: NA; CDR3aa: CASSFSSGQTYNEQFF; CDR3nt: TGTGCCAGCAGTTTCTCTTCGGGACAGACCTACAATGAGCAGTTCTTC
j_gene: TRBJ2-7; v_gene: TRBV5-5; d_gene: TRBD1; len: 15; abundance: NA; CDR3aa: CASSQITGAASEQYF; CDR3nt: TGTGCCAGCAGCCAAATTACAGGGGCGGCAAGCGAGCAGTACTTC
j_gene: TRBJ1-6; v_gene: TRBV2; d_gene: NA; len: 11; abundance: once; CDR3aa: CASQGISPLHF; CDR3nt: TGTGCCAGCCAGGGGATTTCACCCCTCCACTTT
j_gene: TRBJ1-2; v_gene: TRBV4-2; d_gene: TRBD1; len: 15; abundance: few; CDR3aa: CASSQVGQGAWGYTF; CDR3nt: TGTGCCAGCAGCCAAGTTGGACAGGGGGCGTGGGGCTACACCTTC
j_gene: TRBJ2-3; v_gene: TRBV29-1; d_gene: NA; len: 12; abundance: NA; CDR3aa: CSVSTDRDTQYF; CDR3nt: TGCAGCGTTTCGACAGATCGGGATACGCAGTATTTT
j_gene: TRBJ2-5; v_gene: TRBV2; d_gene: NA; len: 13; abundance: NA; CDR3aa: CASSRRGGETQYF; CDR3nt: TGTGCCAGCAGCCGCAGAGGAGGAGAGACCCAGTACTTC
j_gene: TRBJ1-2; v_gene: TRBV27; d_gene: NA; len: 14; abundance: NA; CDR3aa: CASSFGGRGYGYTF; CDR3nt: TGTGCCAGCAGTTTCGGGGGGCGCGGCTATGGCTACACCTTC
j_gene: TRBJ1-1; v_gene: TRBV14; d_gene: NA; len: 15; abundance: NA; CDR3aa: CASSQVGGARTEAFF; CDR3nt: TGTGCCAGCAGCCAAGTAGGCGGCGCGAGGACTGAAGCTTTCTTT
j_gene: TRBJ1-3; v_gene: TRBV5-6; d_gene: TRBD1; len: 14; abundance: NA; CDR3aa: CASSPAGGENTIYF; CDR3nt: TGTGCCAGCAGCCCTGCAGGGGGCGAAAACACCATATATTTT
j_gene: TRBJ1-2; v_gene: TRBV19; d_gene: TRBD1; len: 13; abundance: NA; CDR3aa: CASSPQGDYGYTF; CDR3nt: TGTGCCAGTAGTCCTCAGGGGGACTATGGCTACACCTTC
j_gene: TRBJ2-5; v_gene: TRBV21-1; d_gene: NA; len: 15; abundance: NA; CDR3aa: CASSKAGGRMETQYF; CDR3nt: TGTGCCAGCAGCAAAGCGGGGGGGCGTATGGAGACCCAGTACTTC
j_gene: TRBJ1-3; v_gene: TRBV5-1; d_gene: NA; len: 13; abundance: NA; CDR3aa: CARHGNSGNTIYF; CDR3nt: TGCGCCAGGCACGGGAACTCTGGAAACACCATATATTTT
j_gene: TRBJ1-2; v_gene: TRBV29-1; d_gene: NA; len: 13; abundance: NA; CDR3aa: CSVARDTGYGYTF; CDR3nt: TGCAGCGTTGCCCGGGACACAGGCTATGGCTACACCTTC
j_gene: TRBJ1-6; v_gene: TRBV28; d_gene: NA; len: 17; abundance: NA; CDR3aa: CASSFRNRMGTSSPLHF; CDR3nt: TGTGCCAGCAGTTTTCGGAACAGAATGGGGACAAGTTCACCCCTCCACTTT
j_gene: TRBJ1-3; v_gene: TRBV18; d_gene: NA; len: 13; abundance: once; CDR3aa: CASSPLAGETIYF; CDR3nt: TGTGCCAGCTCCCCACTAGCCGGGGAAACCATATATTTT
j_gene: TRBJ2-3; v_gene: TRBV30; d_gene: NA; len: 15; abundance: NA; CDR3aa: CAWGWGGASTDTQYF; CDR3nt: TGTGCCTGGGGTTGGGGGGGCGCAAGCACAGATACGCAGTATTTT
j_gene: TRBJ1-1; v_gene: TRBV29-1; d_gene: NA; len: 14; abundance: NA; CDR3aa: CSVEVTGMNTEAFF; CDR3nt: TGCAGCGTTGAGGTGACAGGAATGAACACTGAAGCTTTCTTT
j_gene: TRBJ2-3; v_gene: TRBV11-2; d_gene: TRBD1; len: 16; abundance: NA; CDR3aa: CASSPGQGALTDTQYF; CDR3nt: TGTGCCAGCAGCCCAGGACAGGGGGCCTTGACAGATACGCAGTATTTT